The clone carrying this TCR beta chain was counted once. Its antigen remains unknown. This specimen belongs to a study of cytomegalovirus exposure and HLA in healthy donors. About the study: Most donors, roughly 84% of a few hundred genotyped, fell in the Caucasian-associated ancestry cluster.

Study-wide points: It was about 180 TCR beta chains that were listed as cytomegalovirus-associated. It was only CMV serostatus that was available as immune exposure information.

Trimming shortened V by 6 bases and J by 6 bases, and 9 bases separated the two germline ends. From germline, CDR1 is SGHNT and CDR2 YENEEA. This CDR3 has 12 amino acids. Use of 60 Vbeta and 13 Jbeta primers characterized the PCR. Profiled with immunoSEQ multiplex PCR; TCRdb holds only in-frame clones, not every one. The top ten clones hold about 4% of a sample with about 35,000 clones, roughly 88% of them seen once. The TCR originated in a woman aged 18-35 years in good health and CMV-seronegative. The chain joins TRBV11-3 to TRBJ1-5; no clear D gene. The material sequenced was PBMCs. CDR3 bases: TGTGCCAGCAGACCCCAGGCTCAGCCCCAGCATTTT. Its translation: CASRPQAQPQHF.